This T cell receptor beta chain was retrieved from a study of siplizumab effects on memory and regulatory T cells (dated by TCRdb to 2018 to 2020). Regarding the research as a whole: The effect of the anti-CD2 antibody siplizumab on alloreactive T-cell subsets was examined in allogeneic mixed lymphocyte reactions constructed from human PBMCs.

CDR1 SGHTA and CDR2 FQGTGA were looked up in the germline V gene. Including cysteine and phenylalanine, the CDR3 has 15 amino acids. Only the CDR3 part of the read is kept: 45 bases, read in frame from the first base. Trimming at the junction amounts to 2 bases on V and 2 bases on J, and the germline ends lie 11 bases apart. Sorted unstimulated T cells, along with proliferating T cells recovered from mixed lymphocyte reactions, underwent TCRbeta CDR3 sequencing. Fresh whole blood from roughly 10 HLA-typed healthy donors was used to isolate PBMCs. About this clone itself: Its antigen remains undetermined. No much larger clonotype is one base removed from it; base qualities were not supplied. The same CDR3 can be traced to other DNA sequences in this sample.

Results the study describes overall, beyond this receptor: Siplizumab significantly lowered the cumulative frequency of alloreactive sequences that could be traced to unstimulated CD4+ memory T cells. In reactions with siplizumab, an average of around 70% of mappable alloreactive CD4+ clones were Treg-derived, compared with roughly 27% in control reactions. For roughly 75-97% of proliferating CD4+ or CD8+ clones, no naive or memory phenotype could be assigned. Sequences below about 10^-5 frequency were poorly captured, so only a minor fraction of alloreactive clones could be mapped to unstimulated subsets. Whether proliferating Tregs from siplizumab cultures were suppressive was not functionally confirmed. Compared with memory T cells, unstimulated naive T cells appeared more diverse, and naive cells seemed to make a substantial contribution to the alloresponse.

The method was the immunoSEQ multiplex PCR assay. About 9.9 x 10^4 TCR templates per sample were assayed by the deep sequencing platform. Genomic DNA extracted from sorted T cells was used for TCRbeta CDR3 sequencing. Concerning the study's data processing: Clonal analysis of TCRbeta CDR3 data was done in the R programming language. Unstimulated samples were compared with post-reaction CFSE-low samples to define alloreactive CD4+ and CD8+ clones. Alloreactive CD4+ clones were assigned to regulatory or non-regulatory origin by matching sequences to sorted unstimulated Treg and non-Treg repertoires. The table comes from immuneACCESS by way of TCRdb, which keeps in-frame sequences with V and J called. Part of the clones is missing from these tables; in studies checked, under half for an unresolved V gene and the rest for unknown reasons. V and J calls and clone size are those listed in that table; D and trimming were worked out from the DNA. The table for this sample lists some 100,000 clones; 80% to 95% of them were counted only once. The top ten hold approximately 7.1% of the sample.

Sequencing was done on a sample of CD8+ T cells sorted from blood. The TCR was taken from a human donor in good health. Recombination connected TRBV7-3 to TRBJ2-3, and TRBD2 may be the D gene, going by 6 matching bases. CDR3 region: CASSLSGGATDTQYF. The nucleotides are TGTGCCAGCAGCTTATCAGGCGGGGCCACAGATACGCAGTATTTT.